This note documents a single T cell receptor (beta chain) sequence. There is no known antigen for this receptor. There are no base qualities to consult, and no much larger clone falls within one base. Reading the germline V gene gives CDR1 SGHRS and CDR2 YFSETQ. The CDR3 holds 12 amino acids from the cysteine to the phenylalanine. Only the CDR3 region is kept as DNA, spanning 36 bases read in frame from base 1. Deletion took 0 bases off V and 6 bases off J, with a span of 6 bases between the germline ends. The record originates from a study of T cell responses to AZD1222 COVID-19 vaccine (dated by TCRdb to the early 2020s). At the level of the whole study: TCR sequencing covered more than 230 trial participants: 200 to 210 given two doses of AZD1222 and around 25 given two doses of MenACWY control vaccine. Trial participants were enrolled by age into 18-55, 56-69 and 70-plus year subgroups, with 148, 28 and 57 TCR-sequenced participants respectively. What the work shows at the level of the full study, not this receptor alone: Because no samples from the day 14 peak response were available, repertoires could be characterized only after the peak T cell response. In the small 56-69-year group, the increase in depth fell short of significance, most likely because of low power. Most participants were white British and females outnumbered males, and the authors suggested that clonal diversity may have been underestimated. Conclusions about previously exposed vaccinees were limited because only a handful of AZD1222 recipients were SARS-CoV-2 seropositive at baseline. Reportedly, almost half of the unique spike-specific TCRs recognized epitopes lying outside the regions that are mutated in the B.1.351 and B.1.1.7 variants. A significant rise in spike-specific TCR breadth and depth was observed after two AZD1222 doses relative to day 0 and relative to MenACWY recipients. Vaccine-associated CD4 TCRs spanned the whole spike protein, with dominant responses in regions 160-218 and 743-854.

The time point label corresponds to: about 28 days (+/-7) after the second vaccine dose. The treatment or condition label, as the study defines it: meningococcal conjugate vaccine given as trial control. The vaccinee samples were drawn from two UK trials, COV001 and COV002, one of which was a single-blind randomized controlled phase 2/3 trial testing AZD1222 (ChAdOx1 nCoV-19) in healthy adults. Trial participant PBMC samples were collected at day 0 and day 28 after the second dose for TCRbeta chain sequencing. The CDR3 regions of human TCRbeta chains were analyzed by immunosequencing. The paper's processing steps were these. TCRs in the repertoires were matched against a reference library of SARS-CoV-2-specific TCRs that had been generated with the MIRA antigen-specificity platform. Breadth was defined as the fraction of unique TCRs that were SARS-CoV-2-associated, and depth was defined as the fraction of total T cells that were SARS-CoV-2-associated. Each spike-specific TCR was assigned to its reactive spike region and to a CD4 or CD8 class using the MIRA data. Log10-transformed breadth and depth values were compared by one-way ANOVA with Sidak's multiple comparisons tests. As stored in TCRdb, this immuneACCESS dataset retains in-frame rearrangements with V and J assigned. A fraction of the clones does not appear; measured against another copy, unresolved V genes explain less than half of the discrepancy, and the remainder lacks a known reason. V, J and clone size were drawn from that table, and D and trimming were deduced from the DNA. Counted in this sample were over 60,000 clones; more than 75% of them appeared once. The ten largest make up around 4.9% of the sample.

The receptor chain draws on TRBV5-1 and TRBJ1-2; a tentative D match to TRBD1 spans 6 bases. This sequence was found in an adult who received the MenACWY meningococcal vaccine as a control. Sequences were derived from peripheral blood, sampled 28 days after the second dose of the MenACWY control vaccine. The CDR3 protein sequence reads: CASSLDRDGYTF. In nucleotide form, the sequence is TGCGCCAGCAGCTTGGACAGGGATGGCTACACCTTC.